The 22 T cell receptor beta chains in this list originate from one sample, sequenced in a study of CD8 T cells in Susac syndrome. Random hexamers served to reverse transcribe about 0.45 to 1 ug RNA. Each CDR3 protein is one row after TCRdb ran MiXCR on the immunoSEQ multiplex PCR reads. The sample gives 250,000 or so distinct CDR3 sequences, 93% of which show up once; 0.07% to 0.09% is in the top ten. The sequenced sample was CD4+ T cells from PBMCs. Receptors were obtained from a human donor with multiple sclerosis.

The chain joins TRBV11-2 to TRBJ2-1, with 10 bases lining up with TRBD2. The V segment lost 4 bases and the J segment 3 bases; nucleotides outside the gene matches: 12. The CDR3 loop spans 18 amino acids. Germline CDR1 SGHAT, CDR2 FQNNGV. The CDR3 bases are TGTGCCAGCAGCTCCCCGCGGGGCACTAGCGGGAACTACAATGAGCAGTTCTTC. Translation: CASSSPRGTSGNYNEQFF.

The genes are TRBV18 and TRBJ1-2; 8 bases line up with TRBD1. Germline loops: CDR1 KGHSH, CDR2 LQKENI. The CDR3 has 15 amino acids. V gave up 2 bases and J gave up 4 bases; unmatched junction bases: 6. The CDR3 DNA reads TGTGCCAGCTCACCAAGGACAGGGCAGGGCTATGGCTACACCTTC. Its protein is CASSPRTGQGYGYTF.

As for this clonotype: Its ends do not fully match the called genes, so a read error is possible. This chain connects TRBV7-7 to TRBJ2-2; D is possibly TRBD2 (6 bases). CDR1 is SSHAT, CDR2 FNYEAQ, per germline (reference sequence). There are 15 residues in the CDR3. Here the CDR3 reads CASRFGTANTGELFF. The DNA of the CDR3 is TGTGCTAGCAGGTTCGGGACTGCTAACACCGGGGAGCTGTTTTTT.

The rearrangement links TRBV29-1 to TRBJ2-7; D may be TRBD2 (6 bases). Deletions cut 7 bases from V and 1 base from J, with 11 bases between. The CDR3 loop spans 12 amino acids. Germline V CDR1 and CDR2: SQVTM, ANQGSEA. CDR3 sequence reads: CSARDSSYEQYF. The CDR3 DNA follows: TGCAGCGCTCGGGACTCTTCCTACGAGCAGTACTTC.

V gene TRBV10-3 combines with J gene TRBJ2-5; 11 bases line up with TRBD2. The CDR3 spans 14 residues. Unmatched junction bases numbered 4, after V lost 8 bases and J lost 2 bases. Germline assignment: CDR1 ENHRY and CDR2 SYGVKD. The CDR3 spells CAIGTSGGQETQYF. Written as DNA, the CDR3 is TGTGCCATCGGAACTAGCGGGGGACAAGAGACCCAGTACTTC.

The chain recombines TRBV6-4 with TRBJ1-4; 9 bases agree with TRBD1. In germline, CDR1 is MRHNA, CDR2 SNTAGT. V shed 6 bases and J 4 bases; nucleotides not matched to a gene: 6. The CDR3 length is 15 residues. The CDR3: CASSAGTGSNEKLFF. The CDR3 region has the DNA TGTGCCAGCAGCGCCGGGACAGGGAGTAATGAAAAACTGTTTTTT.

This chain uses TRBV6-1 with TRBJ2-7, with 8 bases lining up with TRBD1. Germline-derived CDR1 and CDR2 are MNHNS and SASEGT. The CDR3 extends over 17 amino acids. V lost 6 bases and J lost 0; bases outside the gene matches: 13. CDR3 in amino acids: CASSRGGQGGSSYEQYF. CDR3 nucleotides: TGTGCCAGCAGCCGGGGCGGACAGGGAGGAAGCTCCTACGAGCAGTACTTC.

This chain joins TRBV12-3 or TRBV12-4 and TRBJ1-2, with 7 bases aligning to TRBD1. After removal of 6 bases from V and 2 bases from J, the junction contained 3 bases not matched to a gene. This CDR3 comprises 13 residues. CDR3 DNA sequence: TGTGCCAGCAGCGAGGGGGCCAACTATGGCTACACCTTC. This sequence encodes CASSEGANYGYTF.

The chain links TRBV27 to TRBJ2-2, with D unclear. Germline V gene data show CDR1 as MNHEY and CDR2 as SMNVEV (reference sequence). V was cut by 6 bases and J by 1 base, with 6 bases left in between. This CDR3 comprises 13 residues. CDR3 DNA: TGTGCCAGCAGAGAGGAGAACACCGGGGAGCTGTTTTTT. Its translation: CASREENTGELFF.

The rearrangement uses TRBV14 and TRBJ2-2, with no clear D. The CDR3 runs 11 residues. Per the germline V gene, CDR1 is SGHDN and CDR2 is FVKESK. Trimming cost V 1 base and J 9 bases, with 3 bases left between them. Here the CDR3 DNA reads TGTGCCAGCAGCCAAGCCAGGGAGCTGTTTTTT. It encodes CASSQARELFF.

The chain employs TRBV2 and TRBJ1-3; D ambiguous. The V and J ends lost 0 bases and 5 bases respectively, with 8 bases between them. Germline V lookup: CDR1 SNHLY, CDR2 FYNNEI. CDR3 length: 14 amino acids. CDR3 sequence reads: CASSEARPRNTIYF. The CDR3 DNA follows: TGTGCCAGCAGTGAAGCTAGGCCTCGAAACACCATATATTTT.

This chain uses TRBV6-6 with TRBJ1-1, with 7 bases lining up with TRBD1. V was pared by 8 bases and J by 0 bases, with 3 bases of the junction left unmatched. The CDR3 spans 13 residues. Looked up from germline, CDR1 is MNHNY and CDR2 is SVGAGI (reference sequence). CDR3 sequence (DNA): TGTGCCAGCCTGGGACAGTTGAACACTGAAGCTTTCTTT. Protein sequence: CASLGQLNTEAFF.

This sequence joins TRBV29-1 and TRBJ1-2; TRBD1 might be the D (5 bases). The CDR3 consists of 14 residues. Looked up from germline, CDR1 is SQVTM and CDR2 is ANQGSEA. Between the trimmed V and J ends, which lost 0 bases and 8 bases, there was a span of 16 bases. The CDR3 reads CSVEDRRGIGGYTF. The CDR3 DNA is TGCAGCGTTGAAGATCGGAGGGGTATCGGCGGCTACACCTTC.

In its sample, this clonotype was seen once. The chain employs TRBV5-1 and TRBJ2-6, with D maybe TRBD2 (6 bases). V lost 3 bases and J 0 bases, leaving 16 bases between the germline ends. There are 18 residues in the CDR3. Germline V gene lookup returns CDR1 SGHRS and CDR2 YFSETQ. The CDR3 DNA sequence: TGCGCCAGCAGCTCCCCGGGCGGGACGATCTCTGGGGCCAACGTCCTGACTTTC. It codes for CASSSPGGTISGANVLTF.

The chain couples TRBV5-4 to TRBJ2-4; 7 positions match TRBD1. This CDR3 is built from 14 residues. V gave up 4 bases and J gave up 1 base; unmatched junction bases: 2. The germline gives CDR1 SGHNT, CDR2 YYREEE (reference sequence). The CDR3 here is CASSKDRAKNIQYF. In DNA, the CDR3 is TGTGCCAGCAGCAAGGACAGGGCCAAAAACATTCAGTACTTC.

The CDR3: CASSPGLLYEQYV. The CDR3 coding sequence is TGTGCCAGCAGCCCGGGACTCCTCTACGAGCAGTACGTC. This chain connects TRBV2 to TRBJ2-7; D is possibly TRBD2 (6 bases). Germline V gives CDR1 SNHLY, CDR2 FYNNEI. The CDR3 loop spans 13 amino acids. The V and J ends lost 6 bases and 3 bases respectively, with 12 bases between them.

The chain joins TRBV20-1 to TRBJ2-7; perhaps TRBD2 as D (6 bases). The CDR3 is 13 residues long. V gave up 5 bases and J gave up 2 bases, with 13 bases separating them. In germline, CDR1 is DFQATT, CDR2 SNEGSKA (reference sequence). The CDR3 is CSAPSGGTYEQYF. CDR3 DNA sequence: TGCAGTGCTCCCTCCGGCGGGACCTACGAGCAGTACTTC.

This chain joins TRBV12-3 or TRBV12-4 and TRBJ1-6; D perhaps matches TRBD1 (5 bases). The V gene lost 1 base and the J gene lost 10 bases, with 11 bases spanning the gap. CDR3 size: 14 residues. The CDR3 DNA follows: TGTGCCAGCAGTTTAGGGTGGGGGGACTCACCCCTCCACTTT. This encodes CASSLGWGDSPLHF.

The chain recombines TRBV12-3 or TRBV12-4 with TRBJ1-3, with D possibly being TRBD1 (5 bases). V was trimmed by 7 bases and J by 4 bases, leaving 14 bases between them. CDR3 length equals 14 residues. The CDR3 nucleotides are TGTGCCAGCACCACAGGCATTCAGGGAAACACCATATATTTT. Translating gives CASTTGIQGNTIYF.

The chain is built from TRBV7-3 and TRBJ2-3; no definite D call. V was trimmed by 5 bases and J by 4 bases, leaving 13 bases between them. The CDR3 loop spans 14 amino acids. Per the germline V gene, CDR1 is SGHTA and CDR2 is FQGTGA. CDR3 in DNA: TGTGCCAGCAGCCCCGGAGCCGCCGCAGATACGCAGTATTTT. Translation: CASSPGAAADTQYF.

The rearrangement uses TRBV6-1 and TRBJ2-6, with D unclear. Germline loops: CDR1 MNHNS, CDR2 SASEGT. Trimming removed 1 base at V and 0 bases at J, with 7 bases between. The CDR3 contains 16 residues. CDR3 DNA sequence: TGTGCCAGCAGTGAAGGGTTACGCTCTGGGGCCAACGTCCTGACTTTC. Translation gives CASSEGLRSGANVLTF.

J is TRBJ2-5 and V is TRBV7-8; 8 nucleotides match TRBD1. The CDR3 runs 15 residues. V shed 5 bases, J shed 2 bases, and the junction held 7 bases outside the gene matches. The germline CDR1 and CDR2 sequences are SGHVS and FQNEAQ. CDR3 region: CASSADRGWQETQYF. The CDR3 DNA is TGTGCCAGCAGCGCCGACAGGGGTTGGCAAGAGACCCAGTACTTC.